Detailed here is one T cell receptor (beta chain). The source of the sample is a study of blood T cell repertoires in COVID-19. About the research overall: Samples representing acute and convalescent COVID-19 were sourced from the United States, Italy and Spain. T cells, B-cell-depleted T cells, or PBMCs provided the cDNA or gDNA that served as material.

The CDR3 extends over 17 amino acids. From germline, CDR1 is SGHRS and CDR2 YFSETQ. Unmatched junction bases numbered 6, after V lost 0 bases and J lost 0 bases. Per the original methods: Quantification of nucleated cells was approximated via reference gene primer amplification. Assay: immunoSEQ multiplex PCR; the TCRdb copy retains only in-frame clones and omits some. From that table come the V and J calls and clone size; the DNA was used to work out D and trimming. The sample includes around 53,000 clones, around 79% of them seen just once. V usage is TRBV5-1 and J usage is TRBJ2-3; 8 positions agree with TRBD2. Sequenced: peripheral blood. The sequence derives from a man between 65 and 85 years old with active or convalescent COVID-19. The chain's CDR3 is CASSLDSGGLSTDTQYF. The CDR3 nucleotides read TGCGCCAGCAGCTTGGACAGCGGGGGCCTAAGCACAGATACGCAGTATTTT.